A selection of T cell receptor beta chains follows, all from one sample in a study of PD-1 blockade in mismatch repair-deficient tumors. Sequencing used immunoSEQ multiplex PCR; TCRdb keeps in-frame clones, though not all of them. The sample has 30,000 to 45,000 clones; over 70% are singletons. This specimen was PBMCs, taken about 40 weeks after starting pembrolizumab. The receptors shown here come from an adult with mismatch repair-deficient cancer. The CDR3 runs from the conserved cysteine through the conserved F or W. A D gene is named only where the DNA matches it firmly. Clone size is shown for a subset of rows, as once, few, many or a class of expanded clone.

cdr3_nt	cdr3_aa	clone_size	j_call	v_call	d_call
TGTGCCAGCAGCTTAGATGGGACTAGCAGTCATTCTAGCACAGATACGCAGTATTTT	CASSLDGTSSHSSTDTQYF	NA	TRBJ2-3	TRBV7-8	TRBD2
TGTGCCAGCAGCTTGGGACACACTAACTATGGCTACACCTTC	CASSLGHTNYGYTF	NA	TRBJ1-2	TRBV5-6	NA
TGTGCCAGCAGCTTACTCCCTCTAGCGGGAGCCTACGAGCAGTACTTC	CASSLLPLAGAYEQYF	NA	TRBJ2-7	TRBV7-3	TRBD2
TGCAGCGCGACCCCCGGGACTAGCCTCTACGAGCAGTACTTC	CSATPGTSLYEQYF	NA	TRBJ2-7	TRBV29-1	TRBD2
TGTGCCTGGGATGACAGCCAAGAGACCCAGTACTTC	CAWDDSQETQYF	NA	TRBJ2-5	TRBV30	NA
TGTGCCAGCAGTGAAATGACAGGGGGCGGGGAGACCCAGTACTTC	CASSEMTGGGETQYF	NA	TRBJ2-5	TRBV2	TRBD1
TGTGCCAGCAGTTTAGGAAGCGGGAGGGCCAAAGGAGATACGCAGTATTTT	CASSLGSGRAKGDTQYF	NA	TRBJ2-3	TRBV28	TRBD2
TGTGCCAGCAGTCTCAGGGGGCGGATCGAGACCCAGTACTTC	CASSLRGRIETQYF	NA	TRBJ2-5	TRBV6-6	TRBD1
TGCAGCGTTGAAGAAGGGGACAGTCGCTCCTACAATGAGCAGTTCTTC	CSVEEGDSRSYNEQFF	once	TRBJ2-1	TRBV29-1	TRBD1
TGCGCCAGCAGCCGAGGGCGGGGATCATACGAGCAGTACTTC	CASSRGRGSYEQYF	NA	TRBJ2-7	TRBV4-1	NA
TGTGCCAGCAGCTTATTACCCGGGACTAGTGAGACCCAGTACTTC	CASSLLPGTSETQYF	NA	TRBJ2-5	TRBV7-8	TRBD2
TGTGCCAGCAGTGCTCACGGGACTAGCGTTTACAATGAGCAGTTCTTC	CASSAHGTSVYNEQFF	NA	TRBJ2-1	TRBV6-1	TRBD2
TGTGCCTGGAGCCGGACAGACTATAATGAAAAACTGTTTTTT	CAWSRTDYNEKLFF	NA	TRBJ1-4	TRBV30	NA
TGTGCCAGCTCACACCGGGACAGTTCAGATACGCAGTATTTT	CASSHRDSSDTQYF	few	TRBJ2-3	TRBV18	TRBD1
TGTGCCATCAGTGATGGGACTAGGGGGATCCACTCCTACGAGCAGTACTTC	CAISDGTRGIHSYEQYF	few	TRBJ2-7	TRBV10-3	TRBD2
TGTGCCAGCAGTCCCTTAGGGAGGGAGACCCAGTACTTC	CASSPLGRETQYF	few	TRBJ2-5	TRBV2	NA
TGTGCCAGCAGCTTAGGACAGGGGAGGGGGCCGGTAAATGAAAAACTGTTTTTT	CASSLGQGRGPVNEKLFF	NA	TRBJ1-4	TRBV7-9	TRBD1
TGTGCCAGCAGCTTAGTGGGCCGAACCAATTCACCCCTCCACTTT	CASSLVGRTNSPLHF	NA	TRBJ1-6	TRBV11-2	NA
TGTGCCACCAGCAGAGATAGACGGGGGTTAGGCTACACCTTC	CATSRDRRGLGYTF	NA	TRBJ1-2	TRBV15	NA
TGCGCCAGCAGCCAGGCAAGTAGAGTAGCATGGGATGAGCAGTTCTTC	CASSQASRVAWDEQFF	NA	TRBJ2-1	TRBV4-1	NA